This entry describes one T cell receptor (beta chain). Its antigen is unknown. The data originate from a study of beta chain features in type 1 diabetes. Expressed TCRB transcripts were sequenced, since all the RNA that had been isolated was reverse transcribed. The protocol was immunoSEQ multiplex PCR, while the TCRdb copy is restricted to in-frame clones and leaves out a portion. The table records 640,000 or so clones, around 15% of them present only once. Overall study findings and caveats: Within each of all four CD4+ subsets, Type 1 diabetes patients had TCRB CDR3s that were moderately but significantly shorter.

The sequencing input was naive CD4+ T cells from blood. This TCR was recovered from a man in his late teens or twenties with type 1 diabetes.

Written as DNA, the CDR3 is TGTGCCAGCAGCCAAGCTTACAGGGGACCCTACAATGAGCAGTTCTTC. This gives the protein CASSQAYRGPYNEQFF. The chain is built from TRBV4-2 and TRBJ2-1; 7 bases map to TRBD1. V was clipped by 1 base and J by 2 bases; unmatched bases: 5. Germline V gene sequence: CDR1 LGHNA, CDR2 YNFKEQ. The CDR3 is made up of 16 amino acids.